The 23 T cell receptor beta chains listed next were all sequenced from one sample in a study of Graves' ophthalmopathy and Graves' hyperthyroidism. The TCR beta CDR3 regions underwent amplification from RNA transcripts. The authors performed first-round RT-PCR with HTBI primers and then a second-round multiplex PCR. From the multiplex PCR reads, TCRdb called clonotypes with MiXCR, one entry per CDR3 protein. Here the sample spans over 450,000 distinct CDR3 sequences, approximately 15% being singletons. Sequenced input: blood. These receptors came from a woman in her twenties or thirties with Graves' ophthalmopathy.

The V gene is TRBV6-2 or TRBV6-3, the J gene TRBJ2-5; the match to TRBD2 covers 11 bases. This CDR3 comprises 15 residues. Trimming cost V 5 bases and J 2 bases; bases outside gene matches: 4. The germline gives CDR1 MNHEY, CDR2 SVGEGT. CDR3 protein: CASSPASGGQETQYF. The CDR3 DNA sequence: TGTGCCAGCAGTCCGGCTAGCGGGGGGCAAGAGACCCAGTACTTC.

This clonotype was detected only once. This could be a read error, since a much larger clone is one nucleotide away. Since the CDR3 does not end with the conserved phenylalanine or tryptophan, this likely comes from a read error. V and J are TRBV30 and TRBJ2-3; the D is unclear. The V gene lost 5 bases and the J gene lost 0 bases, with 6 bases spanning the gap. CDR3 length: 12 amino acids. Germline lookup yields CDR1 GTSNPN and CDR2 SVGIG (reference sequence). CDR3 region: CAWGPSTDTQYC. Written as DNA, the CDR3 is TGTGCCTGGGGGCCTAGCACAGATACGCAGTATTGT.

The rearrangement uses TRBV27 and TRBJ1-2, with unresolved D. CDR1 is MNHEY and CDR2 is SMNVEV in the germline V gene (reference sequence). The CDR3 is 18 amino acids. Between the trimmed V and J ends, which lost 5 bases and 0 bases, there was a span of 22 bases. This CDR3 reads CASSPADLIPLTNYGYTF. CDR3 in DNA: TGTGCCAGCAGTCCCGCGGACCTCATCCCCTTAACTAACTATGGCTACACCTTC.

V usage is TRBV3-1 and J usage is TRBJ1-1; 7 bases are a match to TRBD1. The CDR3 loop spans 17 amino acids. Per the germline V gene, CDR1 is LGHDT and CDR2 is YNNKEL (reference sequence). The trim removed 1 base at V and 1 base at J, leaving 9 bases unmatched. The CDR3 DNA reads as TGTGCCAGCAGCCAAGTAGGGGGCCGAACGAAGAACACTGAAGCTTTCTTT. This gives the protein CASSQVGGRTKNTEAFF.

This clonotype appeared many times. The chain carries TRBV28 and TRBJ2-5; the D gene is possibly TRBD2 (6 bases). CDR1 is MDHEN, CDR2 SYDVKM, per germline. This CDR3 comprises 13 residues. Trimming pared 6 bases from V and 5 bases from J, leaving 13 bases between. The CDR3: CASRIAVWETQYF. In DNA, the CDR3 is TGTGCCAGCAGGATAGCGGTCTGGGAGACCCAGTACTTC.

This chain connects TRBV18 to TRBJ2-7, with 7 bases matching TRBD1. This CDR3 comprises 16 residues. The V gene's germline CDR1 is KGHSH and CDR2 LQKENI. V lost 0 bases, J lost 2 bases, and 7 bases stayed unmatched. DNA for the CDR3: TGTGCCAGCTCACCACCGGAAAACAGGGGTACCTACGAGCAGTACTTC. Translated, it gives CASSPPENRGTYEQYF.

This clonotype was picked up many times. V gene TRBV6-2 or TRBV6-3 combines with J gene TRBJ1-5, with a tentative D call TRBD1 (5 bases). Germline V gene lookup returns CDR1 MNHEY and CDR2 SVGEGT. The CDR3 runs 13 residues. Trimming shortened V by 7 bases and J by 3 bases, and 10 bases separated the two germline ends. The CDR3 DNA sequence: TGTGCCAGCACTCAGGGTGACAATCAGCCCCAGCATTTT. Its translation: CASTQGDNQPQHF.

This clonotype was seen at least ten times. The genes are TRBV12-3 or TRBV12-4 and TRBJ1-2, with 10 bases matching TRBD1. The length of the CDR3 is 16 residues. Trimming cost V 6 bases and J 3 bases; bases outside gene matches: 10. The CDR3 spells CASSARQGAADYGYTF. The CDR3, as DNA: TGTGCCAGCAGCGCCCGACAGGGGGCGGCTGACTATGGCTACACCTTC.

This clonotype was counted many times. J is TRBJ2-4 and V is TRBV15; no reliable D call. CDR1 is LNHNV and CDR2 is YYDKDF in the germline V gene (reference sequence). Between the trimmed V and J ends, which lost 3 bases and 0 bases, there was a span of 12 bases. The CDR3 runs 16 residues. The DNA of the CDR3 is TGTGCCACCAGCAGGTACAGAGAACTAGCCAAAAACATTCAGTACTTC. It encodes CATSRYRELAKNIQYF.

At least ten counts were recorded for this clonotype. V is TRBV4-1 and J is TRBJ2-2; possible D gene TRBD2, 6 bases. The CDR3 is 14 residues long. Looked up from germline, CDR1 is MGHRA and CDR2 is YSYEKL. Deletions cut 5 bases from V and 7 bases from J, with 14 bases between. This chain's CDR3 is CASSYRLVDGELFF. CDR3 nucleotide sequence: TGCGCCAGCAGCTATCGACTAGTAGACGGGGAGCTGTTTTTT.

This clonotype was observed at least ten times. The rearrangement joins TRBV28 to TRBJ2-7; D unresolved. CDR1 is MDHEN and CDR2 is SYDVKM in the germline V gene. V lost 1 base to trimming and J lost 4 bases, with 5 bases between them. The CDR3 contains 12 residues. This CDR3 reads CASSLSRYEQYF. The CDR3 DNA is TGTGCCAGCAGTTTATCCCGGTACGAGCAGTACTTC. Full variable domain (remainder filled in from reference TRBV28 and TRBJ2-7): DVKVTQSSRYLVKRTGEKVFLECVQDMDHENMFWYRQDPGLGLRLIYFSYDVKMKEKGDIPEGYSVSREKKERFSLILESASTNQTSMYLCASSLSRYEQYFGPGTRLTVT.

This clonotype was detected a few times. This chain joins TRBV28 and TRBJ2-3; 12 bases align to TRBD2. CDR1 is MDHEN, CDR2 SYDVKM, per germline. The CDR3 is 14 residues long. The J segment lost 3 bases and the V segment lost 6 bases, leaving 1 base of the junction unmatched. CDR3 sequence (DNA): TGTGCCAGCAGGACTAGCGGGGGAACAGATACGCAGTATTTT. Protein product: CASRTSGGTDTQYF.

This clonotype was recorded a few times. The chain uses TRBV7-9 and TRBJ2-3; 7 nucleotides align to TRBD1. This CDR3 region has 14 residues. Germline lookup yields CDR1 SEHNR and CDR2 FQNEAQ (reference sequence). The J segment lost 2 bases and the V segment lost 5 bases, leaving 4 bases of the junction unmatched. The DNA of the CDR3 is TGTGCCAGCAGCCAAACAGGGGCCACAGATACGCAGTATTTT. Residues: CASSQTGATDTQYF. Variable domain in full (rest from reference TRBV7-9 and TRBJ2-3): DTGVSQNPRHKITKRGQNVTFRCDPISEHNRLYWYRQTLGQGPEFLTYFQNEAQLEKSRLLSDRFSAERPKGSFSTLEIQRTEQGDSAMYLCASSQTGATDTQYFGPGTRLTVL.

A word on this clonotype: A read error may be the cause here, since a much bigger clone is one base away. The chain is built from TRBV5-1 and TRBJ2-6; D might be TRBD1 or TRBD2, each matching 5 bases. Germline CDR1 reads SGHRS; CDR2 reads YFSETQ. The length of the CDR3 is 15 residues. Here the CDR3 DNA reads TGCGCCAGCAGCCGGCCGGGGAGTGGGGCCAACGTCCTGAGTTTC. This codes for CASSRPGSGANVLSF.

In this sample, this clonotype turned up many times. The chain couples TRBV30 to TRBJ1-3; D possibly corresponds to TRBD1 (6 bases). The CDR3 length is 15 residues. V shed 4 bases and J shed 0 bases, with 13 bases lying between them. CDR1 is GTSNPN and CDR2 is SVGIG in the germline V gene (reference sequence). The DNA for the CDR3 is TGTGCCTGGACCCGGGACACCAGCTCTGGAAACACCATATATTTT. Translation gives CAWTRDTSSGNTIYF. The full variable domain, its missing parts supplied by reference TRBV30 and TRBJ1-3, is SQTIHQWPATLVQPVGSPLSLECTVEGTSNPNLYWYRQAAGRGLQLLFYSVGIGQISSEVPQNLSASRPQDRQFILSSKKLLLSDSGFYLCAWTRDTSSGNTIYFGEGSWLTVV.

This clonotype appeared many times. The CDR3 DNA reads as TGTGCCAGCAGCACAAAAGGGGACATGGAGGGCTACACCTTC. Its protein product is CASSTKGDMEGYTF. The chain is built from TRBV6-1 and TRBJ1-2; possible D gene TRBD1, 6 bases. The CDR3 extends over 14 amino acids. The germline V gene has CDR1 MNHNS and CDR2 SASEGT. Deletions cut 6 bases from V and 8 bases from J, with 19 bases between.

There are many counts of this clonotype. V gene TRBV24-1 combines with J gene TRBJ2-5; D is possibly TRBD1 (5 bases). The germline V gene encodes CDR1 KGHDR and CDR2 SFDVKD. V gave up 5 bases and J gave up 2 bases, with 20 bases separating them. The CDR3 sequence is 17 residues long. The CDR3: CATSVLGETADQETQYF. CDR3 coding DNA: TGTGCCACCAGTGTCCTTGGCGAGACAGCCGATCAAGAGACCCAGTACTTC.

The table lists this clonotype with many counts. The chain recombines TRBV12-3 or TRBV12-4 with TRBJ1-2; D remains ambiguous. This CDR3 has 14 amino acids. The germline V and J ends were trimmed by 6 bases and 6 bases, with 17 bases remaining between them. Written as DNA, the CDR3 is TGTGCCAGCAGCTTGGCGCGAGGGAAAAATGGCTACACCTTC. Protein sequence: CASSLARGKNGYTF.

This clonotype was observed at least ten times. V gene TRBV12-3 or TRBV12-4 combines with J gene TRBJ2-5; no firm D call. The CDR3 loop spans 13 amino acids. Trimming shortened V by 6 bases and J by 1 base, and 9 bases separated the two germline ends. The CDR3 DNA sequence: TGTGCCAGCAGCACAAGAGTCCAAGAGACCCAGTACTTC. Residues: CASSTRVQETQYF.

In its sample, this clonotype was seen many times. V and J are TRBV28 and TRBJ1-2; the match to TRBD1 covers 7 bases. Looked up from germline, CDR1 is MDHEN and CDR2 is SYDVKM. This CDR3 is 14 amino acids long. Trimming removed 6 bases from V and 3 bases from J; junction bases left unmatched: 7. The DNA of the CDR3 is TGTGCCAGCAGCCCGGGACAGATAGACTATGGCTACACCTTC. Protein: CASSPGQIDYGYTF.

The sample holds many counts of this clonotype. The genes are TRBV6-5 and TRBJ1-2, with 7 bases lining up with TRBD1. Trimming took 2 bases from V and 0 from J; bases not matched to a gene: 6. Germline V CDR1 and CDR2: MNHEY, SVGAGI. CDR3 size: 16 residues. In DNA form, the CDR3 reads TGTGCCAGCAGTTACACGCGGACAGGAGCTAACTATGGCTACACCTTC. This sequence encodes CASSYTRTGANYGYTF.

This clonotype was counted at least ten times. This rearrangement joins TRBV29-1 to TRBJ1-1, with 8 positions matching TRBD1. Germline V gene lookup returns CDR1 SQVTM and CDR2 ANQGSEA. This CDR3 comprises 13 residues. V lost 3 bases and J lost 6; bases outside the gene matches: 6. The CDR3 DNA follows: TGCAGCGTTGAGCCAGGGGGCAGGGCTGAAGCTTTCTTT. Amino acids: CSVEPGGRAEAFF.

In its sample, this clonotype was seen many times. The CDR3 end shows no conserved phenylalanine or tryptophan, and so a read error is likely. The chain links TRBV6-1 to TRBJ1-6; D is unclear. CDR3 size: 12 residues. The V gene's germline CDR1 is MNHNS and CDR2 SASEGT. The CDR3 DNA follows: TGTACCAGCAGTGAAGTGAGTTCACCCCTCCACCTT. Protein: CTSSEVSSPLHL.